These 16 T cell receptor beta chains share one sample of origin, sequenced in a study of blood T cell repertoires in COVID-19. Libraries were prepared by immunoSEQ multiplex PCR; TCRdb keeps only in-frame clonotypes and omits some of them. The table lists approximately 200,000 clones, about 83% of them singletons. Sequenced input: peripheral blood. The receptors were gathered from a person aged 70 to 85 with COVID-19, enrolled during active disease.

The rearrangement uses TRBV3-1 (or the pseudogene TRBV3-2) and TRBJ2-2; TRBD2 matches 9 bases. The CDR3 has 22 amino acids. Per germline, CDR1 LGHDT and CDR2 YNNKEL (reference sequence). With V trimmed by 2 bases and J by 2 bases, 21 bases remained unmatched. The CDR3 DNA reads TGTGCCAGCAGCCAACGGCGCGGGGGGGGAGTCGCTTCCATCCCCAACACCGGGGAGCTGTTTTTT. As protein: CASSQRRGGGVASIPNTGELFF.

J is TRBJ2-1 and V is TRBV6-2 or TRBV6-3; weak D call: TRBD2 (7 bases). This CDR3 is 16 amino acids long. Germline V gene lookup returns CDR1 MNHEY and CDR2 SVGEGT. V dropped 1 base and J dropped 1 base, with 11 bases sitting between them. The CDR3 spells CASSYWGGGSYNEQFF. The DNA of the CDR3 is TGTGCCAGCAGTTACTGGGGAGGGGGATCCTACAATGAGCAGTTCTTC.

The CDR3 sequence is CATSSTGQGNTEAFF. DNA of the CDR3: TGTGCCACCAGCAGCACGGGACAGGGGAACACTGAAGCTTTCTTT. The chain has TRBV15 and TRBJ1-1; TRBD1 agrees at 9 bases. This CDR3 contains 15 residues. V was pared by 3 bases and J by 1 base, with 3 bases of the junction left unmatched. CDR1 and CDR2 (germline): LNHNV, YYDKDF (reference sequence).

CDR3 amino acids: CSAGLAGVTGELFF. DNA of the CDR3: TGCAGCGCCGGACTAGCGGGAGTTACCGGGGAGCTGTTTTTT. This chain joins TRBV29-1 and TRBJ2-2, with TRBD2 matching 13 bases. J was trimmed by 5 bases and V by 7 bases; bases with no gene match: 4. The CDR3 runs to 14 residues. Per the germline V gene, CDR1 is SQVTM and CDR2 is ANQGSEA.

This clone was seen only once. The germline gene is not matched at one end of the junction; a read error may be the cause. The sample carries other DNA sequences with the same CDR3. The rearrangement joins TRBV10-3 to TRBJ2-7, with D possibly TRBD1 on 9 matching bases. Germline V gene lookup returns CDR1 ENHRY and CDR2 SYGVKD. The CDR3 length is 17 residues. CDR3 DNA sequence: TGCGCCATCAGTGGTATCGGGGGGGGACAGGGTGAGTACGAGCAGTACTTC. This translates into CAISGIGGGQGEYEQYF.

The chain is built from TRBV7-2 and TRBJ2-2, with 12 bases fitting TRBD2. From germline, CDR1 is SGHTA and CDR2 FQGNSA. The CDR3 extends over 16 amino acids. The trim removed 8 bases at V and 4 bases at J, leaving 8 bases unmatched. In DNA, the CDR3 is TGTGCCAGCGTGACTAGCGGGAGTATCGGCACCGGGGAGCTGTTTTTT. Translating gives CASVTSGSIGTGELFF.

This CDR3 is CASKIGQGANQPQHF. The CDR3 region has the DNA TGTGCCAGCAAGATTGGACAGGGGGCGAATCAGCCCCAGCATTTT. The chain employs TRBV6-5 and TRBJ1-5, with 11 bases lining up with TRBD1. The CDR3 covers 15 residues. V lost 7 bases, J lost 4 bases, and 6 bases stayed unmatched. Germline-derived CDR1 and CDR2 are MNHEY and SVGAGI.

V and J are TRBV27 and TRBJ2-2; D is undetermined. Trimming cost V 6 bases and J 4 bases, with 15 bases left between them. Germline V gene sequence: CDR1 MNHEY, CDR2 SMNVEV (reference sequence). CDR3 size: 15 residues. CDR3 DNA sequence: TGTGCCAGCAGCTCTACGTCTACCCCCACCGGGGAGCTGTTTTTT. Its protein product is CASSSTSTPTGELFF.

The V gene is TRBV9, the J gene TRBJ2-1; a possible D gene is TRBD1 (5 bases). Deletions cut 6 bases from V and 6 bases from J, with 22 bases between. This CDR3 is built from 16 residues. CDR1 is SGDLS, CDR2 YYNGEE, per germline. The CDR3 region has the DNA TGTGCCAGCACCAAAGGTGGTGGTGTAAGGGGCAATGAGCAGTTCTTC. Translating gives CASTKGGGVRGNEQFF.

The chain couples TRBV28 to TRBJ2-5; tentative D call: TRBD2 (6 bases). The germline CDR1 and CDR2 sequences are MDHEN and SYDVKM. V lost 5 bases to trimming and J lost 4 bases, with 14 bases between them. This CDR3 has 14 residues. The CDR3 here is CASSGTGYGETQYF. The DNA for the CDR3 is TGTGCCAGCAGTGGGACTGGATACGGAGAGACCCAGTACTTC. Full variable domain (outside the CDR3, taken from reference TRBV28 and TRBJ2-5): DVKVTQSSRYLVKRTGEKVFLECVQDMDHENMFWYRQDPGLGLRLIYFSYDVKMKEKGDIPEGYSVSREKKERFSLILESASTNQTSMYLCASSGTGYGETQYFGPGTRLLVL.

The V and J genes are TRBV7-9 and TRBJ2-3; TRBD2 aligns across 13 bases. The germline gives CDR1 SEHNR, CDR2 FQNEAQ (reference sequence). The CDR3 totals 16 residues. Trimming cost V 5 bases and J 4 bases; bases outside gene matches: 6. The CDR3 bases are TGTGCCAGCAGCCGGGGACTAGCGGGGAGGTCAGATACGCAGTATTTT. Its translation is CASSRGLAGRSDTQYF.

The chain recombines TRBV4-2 with TRBJ2-1, with 11 positions matching TRBD2. This CDR3 is 16 amino acids long. The trim removed 4 bases at V and 5 bases at J, leaving 7 bases unmatched. The V gene's germline CDR1 is LGHNA and CDR2 YNFKEQ. CDR3 sequence reads: CASSPVVTSGNNEQFF. DNA for the CDR3: TGTGCCAGCAGCCCAGTGGTGACTAGCGGGAACAATGAGCAGTTCTTC.

The chain links TRBV19 to TRBJ2-6; D is perhaps TRBD1 (5 bases). This CDR3 region has 16 residues. Trimming took 6 bases from V and 0 from J, leaving 12 bases between them. The germline V gene encodes CDR1 LNHDA and CDR2 SQIVND (reference sequence). The CDR3 region is CASRAGLSSGANVLTF. The CDR3 DNA is TGTGCCAGTAGAGCAGGGCTCAGCTCTGGGGCCAACGTCCTGACTTTC.

This clone was recorded a few times. The chain combines TRBV6-2 or TRBV6-3 with TRBJ2-7, with a possible D match to TRBD2 (7 bases). Between the trimmed V and J ends, which lost 4 bases and 7 bases, there was a span of 17 bases. Germline V gene sequence: CDR1 MNHEY, CDR2 SVGEGT. This CDR3 comprises 14 residues. The CDR3 sequence: CASSSSRGLSEQYF. As DNA, the CDR3 is TGTGCCAGCAGTTCCTCGCGGGGGCTTTCAGAGCAGTACTTC.

The chain uses TRBV2 and TRBJ2-3, with TRBD1 matching 8 bases. The V and J ends lost 8 bases and 2 bases, in that order; junction bases with no gene match: 6. CDR3 length: 14 amino acids. Germline CDR1 reads SNHLY; CDR2 reads FYNNEI. The CDR3 region has the DNA TGTGCCAGCGCCCGGGACAGGAACACAGATACGCAGTATTTT. Translated: CASARDRNTDTQYF.

The V and J genes are TRBV2 and TRBJ2-5, with 7 bases that match TRBD1. This CDR3 has 14 residues. Germline V gene lookup returns CDR1 SNHLY and CDR2 FYNNEI. V trimming: 6 bases; J trimming: 4 bases; junction bases outside the gene matches: 8. The CDR3 sequence: CASRRTGQPETQYF. The CDR3 DNA sequence: TGTGCCAGCAGGAGGACGGGACAGCCAGAGACCCAGTACTTC.